The 19 T cell receptor beta chains reported below all come from one sample, sequenced in a study of blood T cell repertoires in COVID-19. The repertoire was sequenced with immunoSEQ multiplex PCR; TCRdb's copy has only in-frame clones and lacks some. This sample carries roughly 190,000 clones, more than 75% of them seen once, and the ten largest clones take 5.5% to 7%. Sequences were obtained from peripheral blood. The receptors here all came from a man between 35 and 55 years old with active or convalescent COVID-19.

CDR3 loop: CASSLVLGPNEQYF. DNA of the CDR3: TGTGCCAGCAGCTTAGTTCTGGGGCCCAACGAGCAGTACTTC. The genes are TRBV7-3 and TRBJ2-7, with a tentative D call TRBD1 (5 bases). The CDR3 is 14 amino acids. Between the trimmed V and J ends, which lost 2 bases and 5 bases, there was a span of 13 bases. Germline CDR1 is SGHTA and CDR2 is FQGTGA.

This rearrangement joins TRBV7-9 to TRBJ2-7, with D tentatively TRBD1 (8 bases). The ends were cut back, 0 bases at V and 0 bases at J, with 15 bases in the middle. CDR1 is SEHNR and CDR2 is FQNEAQ in the germline V gene (reference sequence). This CDR3 comprises 17 residues. The CDR3 reads CASSLATTGGVSYEQYF. The CDR3 region has the DNA TGTGCCAGCAGCTTAGCCACCACAGGGGGGGTCTCCTACGAGCAGTACTTC.

This clone was observed once. This chain connects TRBV9 to TRBJ2-7; D might be TRBD2 (7 bases). Trimming took 0 bases from V and 6 from J, leaving 19 bases between them. From germline, CDR1 is SGDLS and CDR2 YYNGEE. This CDR3 has 16 amino acids. The CDR3: CASSVEGTGRVGEQYF. The CDR3, as DNA: TGTGCCAGCAGCGTAGAAGGTACAGGGAGGGTAGGCGAGCAGTACTTC.

V is TRBV28 and J is TRBJ2-7; D gene unclear. CDR1 and CDR2 from the germline V gene are MDHEN and SYDVKM. The CDR3 is 14 residues long. Between the trimmed V and J ends, which lost 7 bases and 5 bases, there was a span of 18 bases. The CDR3 DNA reads as TGTGCCAGCAAGCCCGGTAGCAAACGCCACGAGCAGTACTTC. Translated, it gives CASKPGSKRHEQYF. Full variable domain (remainder filled in from reference TRBV28 and TRBJ2-7): DVKVTQSSRYLVKRTGEKVFLECVQDMDHENMFWYRQDPGLGLRLIYFSYDVKMKEKGDIPEGYSVSREKKERFSLILESASTNQTSMYLCASKPGSKRHEQYFGPGTRLTVT.

The chain employs TRBV12-5 and TRBJ2-7; no reliable D call. The CDR3 loop spans 14 amino acids. The V gene lost 2 bases and the J gene lost 7 bases, with 15 bases spanning the gap. Germline V CDR1 and CDR2: LGHNT, FRNRAP. The DNA of the CDR3 is TGTGCTAGTGGTTTGAAATCCCAGTACGCTGAGCAGTACTTC. This gives the protein CASGLKSQYAEQYF.

The chain carries TRBV11-3 and TRBJ1-4; D may be TRBD1 (5 bases). V shed 1 base and J shed 0 bases, with 9 bases lying between them. Looked up from germline, CDR1 is SGHNT and CDR2 is YENEEA. The CDR3 extends over 16 amino acids. CDR3 bases: TGTGCCAGCAGCTTAGGACAGACCGCAACTAATGAAAAACTGTTTTTT. Protein sequence: CASSLGQTATNEKLFF.

This chain links TRBV9 with TRBJ2-7, with 8 positions matching TRBD2. The CDR3 covers 16 residues. CDR1 is SGDLS and CDR2 is YYNGEE in the germline V gene. The trim removed 0 bases at V and 0 bases at J, leaving 5 bases unmatched. This CDR3 is CASSVATSGNSYEQYF. The CDR3 nucleotides are TGTGCCAGCAGCGTAGCCACTAGCGGCAACTCCTACGAGCAGTACTTC.

This sequence joins TRBV7-2 and TRBJ1-3; TRBD1 is a possible D gene (5 bases). The CDR3 contains 14 residues. V was shortened by 5 bases and J by 4 bases, with 12 bases between the two germline ends. Germline V gene sequence: CDR1 SGHTA, CDR2 FQGNSA. The CDR3: CASSPAGRGNTIYF. The CDR3 DNA is TGTGCCAGCAGCCCCGCAGGGAGGGGAAACACCATATATTTT.

V gene TRBV7-9 combines with J gene TRBJ2-7, with D possibly being TRBD2 (5 bases). The V and J ends lost 5 bases and 2 bases respectively, with 25 bases between them. Germline V gene data show CDR1 as SEHNR and CDR2 as FQNEAQ (reference sequence). This CDR3 region has 18 residues. This chain's CDR3 is CASSGGQGLVPGAYEQYF. The CDR3, as DNA: TGTGCCAGCAGCGGAGGCCAAGGATTGGTTCCCGGCGCCTACGAGCAGTACTTC.

The chain is built from TRBV19 and TRBJ2-7; 12 bases are shared with TRBD1. CDR1 is LNHDA and CDR2 is SQIVND in the germline V gene (reference sequence). The CDR3 is made up of 15 amino acids. The J segment lost 5 bases and the V segment lost 7 bases, leaving 9 bases of the junction unmatched. Written as DNA, the CDR3 is TGTGCCAGTATGAACCCGGGACAGGGGGCGGACGAGCAGTACTTC. It codes for CASMNPGQGADEQYF.

The V call is TRBV12-5, the J call TRBJ1-2, with 8 bases that match TRBD1. V gave up 2 bases and J gave up 0 bases; unmatched junction bases: 2. In germline, CDR1 is LGHNT, CDR2 FRNRAP. The CDR3 runs 15 residues. The CDR3 protein is CASGLTGGANYGYTF. In nucleotides, the CDR3 is TGTGCTAGTGGTTTGACAGGGGGAGCTAACTATGGCTACACCTTC.

This chain joins TRBV30 and TRBJ1-3; 10 nucleotides align to TRBD1. Germline CDR1 GTSNPN, CDR2 SVGIG (reference sequence). CDR3 length equals 16 residues. The trim removed 2 bases at V and 1 base at J, leaving 5 bases unmatched. The CDR3, as DNA: TGTGCCTGGAGTTGGACAGGGGGTTTGTCTGGAAACACCATATATTTT. Amino acids: CAWSWTGGLSGNTIYF. The full variable domain, with the rest looked up from reference TRBV30 and TRBJ1-3, is SQTIHQWPATLVQPVGSPLSLECTVEGTSNPNLYWYRQAAGRGLQLLFYSVGIGQISSEVPQNLSASRPQDRQFILSSKKLLLSDSGFYLCAWSWTGGLSGNTIYFGEGSWLTVV.

CDR3 sequence reads: CASSLTGAGGASYEQYF. Here the CDR3 DNA reads TGTGCCAGCAGTTTAACGGGAGCAGGGGGCGCAAGCTACGAGCAGTACTTC. The chain employs TRBV28 and TRBJ2-7; 8 nucleotides align to TRBD1. Germline loops: CDR1 MDHEN, CDR2 SYDVKM. There are 17 residues in the CDR3. After removal of 2 bases from V and 3 bases from J, the junction contained 12 bases not matched to a gene.

The chain couples TRBV28 to TRBJ2-7, with D hard to call. Between the trimmed V and J ends, which lost 2 bases and 4 bases, there was a span of 18 bases. Germline V lookup: CDR1 MDHEN, CDR2 SYDVKM. The CDR3 runs to 16 residues. The CDR3 loop reads CASSLAAARGAYEQYF. For the CDR3, the DNA is TGTGCCAGCAGTTTAGCCGCTGCTCGAGGCGCGTACGAGCAGTACTTC. Variable domain in full (rest from reference TRBV28 and TRBJ2-7): DVKVTQSSRYLVKRTGEKVFLECVQDMDHENMFWYRQDPGLGLRLIYFSYDVKMKEKGDIPEGYSVSREKKERFSLILESASTNQTSMYLCASSLAAARGAYEQYFGPGTRLTVT.

The DNA of the CDR3 is TGTGCCATCAGTGAGACTAGCGGGAGCTACGAGCAGTACTTC. It translates to CAISETSGSYEQYF. V and J are TRBV10-3 and TRBJ2-7, with TRBD2 identical over 11 bases. The CDR3 runs to 14 residues. Germline trimming cut 2 bases from V and 3 bases from J; bases unmatched to any gene: 0. The germline V gene has CDR1 ENHRY and CDR2 SYGVKD.

The chain recombines TRBV5-4 with TRBJ2-2; D gene uncertain. The CDR3 has 14 amino acids. V was clipped by 0 bases and J by 2 bases, with 5 bases between them. Germline V gene sequence: CDR1 SGHNT, CDR2 YYREEE (reference sequence). As DNA, the CDR3 is TGTGCCAGCAGCTTGGCGTCTAACACCGGGGAGCTGTTTTTT. It specifies CASSLASNTGELFF. Complete variable domain (other parts from reference TRBV5-4 and TRBJ2-2): ETGVTQSPTHLIKTRGQQVTLRCSSQSGHNTVSWYQQALGQGPQFIFQYYREEENGRGNFPPRFSGLQFPNYSSELNVNALELDDSALYLCASSLASNTGELFFGEGSRLTVL.

The chain combines TRBV27 with TRBJ2-7; TRBD1 matches at 9 bases. Per germline, CDR1 MNHEY and CDR2 SMNVEV (reference sequence). The junction had 11 bases not matched to a gene; V was cut back by 5 bases and J by 3 bases. This CDR3 region has 16 residues. This CDR3 is CASSPGTGISYYEQYF. The CDR3 DNA follows: TGTGCCAGCAGTCCGGGGACAGGGATATCGTACTACGAGCAGTACTTC.

This rearrangement joins TRBV30 to TRBJ1-4; 12 bases map to TRBD1. The junction had 24 bases not matched to a gene; V was cut back by 2 bases and J by 8 bases. In germline, CDR1 is GTSNPN, CDR2 SVGIG (reference sequence). The CDR3 is 21 residues long. CDR3 loop: CAWSSGQGARLLVIGVEKLFF. The CDR3 coding sequence is TGTGCCTGGAGTTCGGGACAGGGGGCGAGGTTACTGGTAATTGGAGTCGAAAAACTGTTTTTT.

This clone was seen a handful of times. The chain uses TRBV7-9 and TRBJ1-2, with D perhaps TRBD1 (6 bases). Germline values: CDR1 SEHNR, CDR2 FQNEAQ (reference sequence). Trimming pared 6 bases from V and 2 bases from J, leaving 13 bases between. The CDR3 totals 14 residues. The CDR3 DNA sequence: TGTGCCAGCAGGGGGGCAGGGTACAACTATGGCTACACCTTC. It translates to CASRGAGYNYGYTF.